Shown below are 26 T cell receptor beta chains from a single sample sequenced in a study of blood T cell repertoires in COVID-19. Data came from immunoSEQ multiplex PCR; TCRdb stores just in-frame clones and leaves some out. Of around 250,000 clones listed, approximately 80% are singletons. Source material: PBMCs or T cells enriched from blood (not recorded which). All receptors come from a middle-aged man who had recovered from COVID-19.

This chain connects TRBV12-3 or TRBV12-4 to TRBJ1-5; D remains ambiguous. The V and J ends lost 0 bases and 5 bases respectively, with 2 bases between them. The CDR3 totals 12 residues. CDR3 amino acids: CASSLAYQPQHF. Here the CDR3 DNA reads TGTGCCAGCAGTTTAGCCTATCAGCCCCAGCATTTT.

This sequence joins TRBV3-1 (or the pseudogene TRBV3-2) and TRBJ2-1, with 12 bases matching TRBD2. The J segment lost 6 bases and the V segment lost 4 bases, leaving 4 bases of the junction unmatched. Germline values: CDR1 LGHDT, CDR2 YNNKEL (reference sequence). The CDR3 covers 15 residues. The CDR3, as DNA: TGTGCCAGCAGCCTGGGGACTAGCGGGCTCAATGAGCAGTTCTTC. This encodes CASSLGTSGLNEQFF.

This chain joins TRBV19 and TRBJ1-5, with 7 nucleotides matching TRBD1. The trim removed 7 bases at V and 3 bases at J, leaving 12 bases unmatched. The germline V gene encodes CDR1 LNHDA and CDR2 SQIVND (reference sequence). CDR3 size: 16 residues. CDR3 bases: TGTGCCAGTACCCTACGAGGGACAGATGACAATCAGCCCCAGCATTTT. This translates into CASTLRGTDDNQPQHF.

This clone has just one count. The chain joins TRBV7-2 to TRBJ2-1; maybe TRBD2 (5 bases). This CDR3 spans 15 amino acids. Trimming removed 3 bases from V and 4 bases from J, with 13 bases in between. The germline gives CDR1 SGHTA, CDR2 FQGNSA. CDR3 coding DNA: TGTGCCAGCAGCTTCTCCGGGGTTGGGTACAATGAGCAGTTCTTC. As protein: CASSFSGVGYNEQFF.

J is TRBJ1-5 and V is TRBV19; 7 bases line up with TRBD1. Germline lookup yields CDR1 LNHDA and CDR2 SQIVND (reference sequence). V lost 5 bases and J lost 1; bases outside the gene matches: 11. The CDR3 is 17 amino acids. The DNA for the CDR3 is TGTGCCAGTAGTGTACAGGGGCAATTATACAGCAATCAGCCCCAGCATTTT. Translated: CASSVQGQLYSNQPQHF.

The chain employs TRBV7-8 and TRBJ2-2, with 9 positions matching TRBD2. The CDR3 covers 16 residues. Germline CDR1 and CDR2: SGHVS and FQNEAQ. With V trimmed by 5 bases and J by 4 bases, 8 bases remained unmatched. CDR3 sequence (DNA): TGTGCCAGCAGCCCGTTAGCGGGAGATATCACCGGGGAGCTGTTTTTT. Amino acid sequence: CASSPLAGDITGELFF.

This clone was detected a few times. V is TRBV19 and J is TRBJ1-1; 7 bases line up with TRBD1. The CDR3 spans 14 residues. Germline assignment: CDR1 LNHDA and CDR2 SQIVND (reference sequence). The trim removed 7 bases at V and 8 bases at J, leaving 13 bases unmatched. The CDR3: CASTGGQTLGEAFF. The DNA for the CDR3 is TGTGCCAGTACCGGGGGACAGACCCTAGGAGAAGCTTTCTTT. Full variable domain (remainder filled in from reference TRBV19 and TRBJ1-1): DGGITQSPKYLFRKEGQNVTLSCEQNLNHDAMYWYRQDPGQGLRLIYYSQIVNDFQKGDIAEGYSVSREKKESFPLTVTSAQKNPTAFYLCASTGGQTLGEAFFGQGTRLTVV.

The rearrangement joins TRBV9 to TRBJ2-5, with 7 positions matching TRBD2. This CDR3 comprises 16 residues. The J segment lost 0 bases and the V segment lost 3 bases, leaving 8 bases of the junction unmatched. Germline CDR1 is SGDLS and CDR2 is YYNGEE. CDR3 in DNA: TGTGCCAGCAGCGGGGGCATCGGGACTAACCAAGAGACCCAGTACTTC. Translated, it gives CASSGGIGTNQETQYF.

This sequence joins TRBV27 and TRBJ1-5; D not resolved. CDR1 is MNHEY, CDR2 SMNVEV, per germline (reference sequence). This CDR3 region has 16 residues. With 0 bases removed from V and 7 bases from J, the gap between germline ends came to 16 bases. CDR3 nucleotide sequence: TGTGCCAGCAGTTTATCCGGCGGTGAACGGAGGCAGCCCCAGCATTTT. Its protein is CASSLSGGERRQPQHF.

This rearrangement joins TRBV24-1 to TRBJ2-1, with TRBD2 matching 10 bases. Germline V gives CDR1 KGHDR, CDR2 SFDVKD. The V segment lost 4 bases and the J segment 7 bases; nucleotides outside the gene matches: 9. This CDR3 spans 16 amino acids. In DNA, the CDR3 is TGTGCCACCAGTGACCCTAGCGGGGGCGGAAGGAATGAGCAGTTCTTC. Its protein is CATSDPSGGGRNEQFF.

This rearrangement joins TRBV4-1 to TRBJ2-2; the D gene is possibly TRBD1 (6 bases). V lost 1 base and J 6 bases, leaving 9 bases between the germline ends. The germline CDR1 and CDR2 sequences are MGHRA and YSYEKL. The CDR3 has 14 residues. DNA of the CDR3: TGCGCCAGCAGCCAAGTTCGACAGGCCGGGGAGCTGTTTTTT. Translating it yields CASSQVRQAGELFF.

This sequence joins TRBV3-1 (or the pseudogene TRBV3-2) and TRBJ1-4, with D possibly TRBD1 on 6 matching bases. V was cut by 0 bases and J by 7 bases, with 12 bases left in between. CDR3 size: 15 residues. Germline-derived CDR1 and CDR2 are LGHDT and YNNKEL (reference sequence). The CDR3 nucleotides read TGTGCCAGCAGCCAAGAGGGGGCGTTGGGTGAAAAACTGTTTTTT. It codes for CASSQEGALGEKLFF.

The chain joins TRBV28 to TRBJ1-2, with 11 bases fitting TRBD1. Looked up from germline, CDR1 is MDHEN and CDR2 is SYDVKM. The length of the CDR3 is 16 residues. Trimming cost V 5 bases and J 4 bases; bases outside gene matches: 9. CDR3 coding DNA: TGTGCCAGCAGTCACGCCCGGACAGGGGGCGGCTATGGCTACACCTTC. Translation gives CASSHARTGGGYGYTF.

V and J are TRBV18 and TRBJ2-7; maybe TRBD2 (6 bases). The germline V gene encodes CDR1 KGHSH and CDR2 LQKENI. The CDR3 consists of 14 residues. V was shortened by 5 bases and J by 7 bases, with 18 bases between the two germline ends. Here the CDR3 reads CASSTEGYLQEQYF. In nucleotides, the CDR3 is TGTGCCAGCTCAACGGAGGGATACCTACAGGAGCAGTACTTC.

J is TRBJ2-7 and V is TRBV2, with 9 bases aligning to TRBD1. The CDR3 contains 13 residues. Germline CDR1 and CDR2: SNHLY and FYNNEI. V lost 6 bases and J lost 5; bases outside the gene matches: 5. CDR3 DNA sequence: TGTGCCAGCAGAACAGGGGGCTGGAACGAGCAGTACTTC. It is translated as CASRTGGWNEQYF.

The chain joins TRBV30 to TRBJ1-5; 8 nucleotides line up with TRBD1. The germline CDR1 and CDR2 sequences are GTSNPN and SVGIG (reference sequence). This CDR3 has 15 residues. V was pared by 3 bases and J by 1 base, with 5 bases of the junction left unmatched. The CDR3 DNA reads as TGTGCCTGGAGCAACAGGGGGACGAGCAATCAGCCCCAGCATTTT. It encodes CAWSNRGTSNQPQHF.

The gene calls are TRBV30 and TRBJ1-4; no reliable D call. Trimming removed 5 bases at V and 2 bases at J, with 6 bases between. Per the germline V gene, CDR1 is GTSNPN and CDR2 is SVGIG (reference sequence). The CDR3 is 12 amino acids. CDR3 sequence: CAWGSTNEKLFF. CDR3 bases: TGTGCCTGGGGCAGTACTAATGAAAAACTGTTTTTT.

The DNA of the CDR3 is TGTGCCAGCTCACCGGACAGGGGTAGCCCCTATGGCTACACCTTC. It codes for CASSPDRGSPYGYTF. The chain recombines TRBV18 with TRBJ1-2; the match to TRBD1 covers 9 bases. Unmatched junction bases numbered 6, after V lost 3 bases and J lost 4 bases. Germline V gene sequence: CDR1 KGHSH, CDR2 LQKENI. The CDR3 totals 15 residues.

The V call is TRBV28, the J call TRBJ2-7, with D perhaps matching TRBD2 (6 bases). The CDR3 covers 16 residues. The germline gives CDR1 MDHEN, CDR2 SYDVKM. Trimming stripped 3 bases from V and 2 bases from J, with 17 bases between. In DNA, the CDR3 is TGTGCCAGCAGTTTTGGCTTAAGCGGGCAGACCTACGAGCAGTACTTC. Its translation is CASSFGLSGQTYEQYF.

The rearrangement uses TRBV3-1 (or the pseudogene TRBV3-2) and TRBJ1-3; the D gene is possibly TRBD1 (6 bases). The CDR3 extends over 14 amino acids. Germline V gene lookup returns CDR1 LGHDT and CDR2 YNNKEL (reference sequence). V gave up 4 bases and J gave up 0 bases, with 7 bases separating them. The DNA of the CDR3 is TGTGCCAGCAGCCCGGACAGCTCTGGAAACACCATATATTTT. Its translation is CASSPDSSGNTIYF.

The chain links TRBV15 to TRBJ2-7; 9 nucleotides agree with TRBD2. In germline, CDR1 is LNHNV, CDR2 YYDKDF (reference sequence). CDR3 length: 15 amino acids. With 3 bases clipped from V and 4 bases from J, the junction kept 7 bases outside the gene matches. DNA of the CDR3: TGTGCCACCAGCAGTGTGGCGGGAGGGAGGTACGAGCAGTACTTC. It is translated as CATSSVAGGRYEQYF.

This chain links TRBV7-2 with TRBJ1-4, with 8 bases aligning to TRBD1. V was clipped by 5 bases and J by 2 bases; unmatched bases: 4. This CDR3 is built from 15 residues. The germline gives CDR1 SGHTA, CDR2 FQGNSA. This chain's CDR3 is CASSGWTGTNEKLFF. CDR3 DNA: TGTGCCAGCAGCGGATGGACAGGGACTAATGAAAAACTGTTTTTT.

The chain joins TRBV5-6 to TRBJ2-7; 13 bases fit TRBD2. In germline, CDR1 is SGHDT, CDR2 YYEEEE. The CDR3 is 14 amino acids. The trim removed 2 bases at V and 5 bases at J, leaving 1 base unmatched. This CDR3 reads CASSFGLAGDEQYF. The DNA for the CDR3 is TGTGCCAGCAGCTTCGGACTAGCGGGAGACGAGCAGTACTTC.

In its sample, this clone was seen once. The chain has TRBV28 and TRBJ1-6; D gene ambiguous. The CDR3 loop spans 15 amino acids. Germline values: CDR1 MDHEN, CDR2 SYDVKM. Trimming took 5 bases from V and 10 from J, leaving 18 bases between them. CDR3: CASSPGRARESPLHF. The CDR3 DNA sequence: TGTGCCAGCAGTCCCGGGAGGGCCCGGGAATCACCCCTCCACTTT.

V and J are TRBV29-1 and TRBJ2-3; TRBD2 matches at 13 bases. The length of the CDR3 is 14 residues. CDR1 is SQVTM and CDR2 is ANQGSEA in the germline V gene. V was clipped by 5 bases and J by 5 bases; unmatched bases: 4. CDR3 in amino acids: CSVSGLAGEDTQYF. The DNA for the CDR3 is TGCAGCGTTTCAGGACTAGCGGGAGAAGATACGCAGTATTTT.

The CDR3 region has the DNA TGTGCCAGCAGGCCGACTAGGGCTGGGGAGCTGTTTTTT. It yields the protein CASRPTRAGELFF. This chain links TRBV6-5 with TRBJ2-2, with D possibly TRBD2 on 6 matching bases. Germline loops: CDR1 MNHEY, CDR2 SVGAGI. Trimming pared 6 bases from V and 8 bases from J, leaving 13 bases between. The CDR3 is made up of 13 amino acids.